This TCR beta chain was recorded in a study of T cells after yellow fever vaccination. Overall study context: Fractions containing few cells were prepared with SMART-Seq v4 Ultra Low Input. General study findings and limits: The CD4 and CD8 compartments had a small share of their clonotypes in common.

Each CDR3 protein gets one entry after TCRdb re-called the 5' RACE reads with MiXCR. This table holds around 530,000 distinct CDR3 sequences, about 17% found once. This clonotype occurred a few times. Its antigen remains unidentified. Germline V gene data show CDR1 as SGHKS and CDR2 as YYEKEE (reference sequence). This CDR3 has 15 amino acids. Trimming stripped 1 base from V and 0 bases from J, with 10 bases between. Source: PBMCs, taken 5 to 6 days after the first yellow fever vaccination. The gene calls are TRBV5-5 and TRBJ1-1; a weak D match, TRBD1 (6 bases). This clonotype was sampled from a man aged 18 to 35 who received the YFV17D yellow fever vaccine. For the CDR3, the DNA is TGTGCCAGCAGCTTGTTGGGGGCATTGAACACTGAAGCTTTCTTT. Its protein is CASSLLGALNTEAFF.